This entry lists 21 T cell receptor beta chains sequenced from one sample in a study of blood T cells in healthy people across ages. With a J-beta primer mix and a sample-barcoded 5' primer, a second PCR ran roughly 7 to 11 cycles. TCRdb processed the 5' RACE reads anew with MiXCR; each CDR3 protein has one entry. Among some 940,000 distinct CDR3 sequences listed, about 29% were seen once. This sample also belongs to another study, concerning T cells of mothers and their children.

The sample taken for sequencing was blood. The receptor set was obtained from a middle-aged woman in good health.

The table lists this clonotype with many counts. The chain has TRBV7-9 and TRBJ2-7; 10 positions agree with TRBD1. Per germline, CDR1 SEHNR and CDR2 FQNEAQ (reference sequence). This CDR3 has 15 residues. V lost 5 bases to trimming and J lost 6 bases; unmatched junction nucleotides: 10. The CDR3 region is CASSPLGQGVGEQYF. The CDR3 nucleotides are TGTGCCAGCAGCCCCCTAGGACAGGGGGTCGGCGAGCAGTACTTC.

This clonotype was detected many times. V usage is TRBV28 and J usage is TRBJ2-7; TRBD1 aligns across 8 bases. The CDR3 spans 15 residues. The V and J ends lost 7 bases and 6 bases, in that order; junction bases with no gene match: 14. Germline lookup yields CDR1 MDHEN and CDR2 SYDVKM. The CDR3 nucleotides are TGTGCCAGCACCCCCTTGGGGACAGGTAGGAGCGAGCAGTACTTC. Translation: CASTPLGTGRSEQYF.

There are a few counts of this clonotype. The CDR3 sequence: CASSVEGQDTEAFF. The CDR3 DNA sequence: TGTGCCAGCAGCGTAGAGGGGCAGGACACTGAAGCTTTCTTT. V is TRBV9 and J is TRBJ1-1, with D tentatively TRBD1 (5 bases). The CDR3 runs to 14 residues. Germline V gives CDR1 SGDLS, CDR2 YYNGEE. Trimming shortened V by 0 bases and J by 3 bases, and 9 bases separated the two germline ends. The full variable domain, its missing parts supplied by reference TRBV9 and TRBJ1-1, is DSGVTQTPKHLITATGQRVTLRCSPRSGDLSVYWYQQSLDQGLQFLIQYYNGEERAKGNILERFSAQQFPDLHSELNLSSLELGDSALYFCASSVEGQDTEAFFGQGTRLTVV.

This clonotype was seen a few times. V is TRBV28 and J is TRBJ2-1, with 7 bases that match TRBD1. V lost 6 bases to trimming and J lost 8 bases; unmatched junction nucleotides: 7. CDR3 size: 13 residues. The germline V gene has CDR1 MDHEN and CDR2 SYDVKM. CDR3 loop: CASRTGTVDEQFF. CDR3 DNA: TGTGCCAGCAGGACCGGGACAGTGGATGAGCAGTTCTTC.

This clonotype has a single count. The genes are TRBV7-3 and TRBJ2-3, with D perhaps TRBD1 or TRBD2 (5 bases each). CDR1 SGHTA and CDR2 FQGTGA come from the germline V gene. The CDR3 runs 15 residues. The V and J ends lost 0 bases and 4 bases respectively, with 11 bases between them. CDR3 in DNA: TGTGCCAGCAGCTTAACCCCGGGGCCCCCAGATACGCAGTATTTT. This encodes CASSLTPGPPDTQYF.

Ten or more counts support this clonotype. The gene calls are TRBV20-1 and TRBJ2-7; 10 bases align to TRBD2. CDR3 length: 12 residues. The V gene's germline CDR1 is DFQATT and CDR2 SNEGSKA (reference sequence). The junction had 4 bases not matched to a gene; V was cut back by 6 bases and J by 5 bases. The CDR3 DNA reads as TGCAGTGCGAAGCGGGGGGGCCACGAGCAGTACTTC. It specifies CSAKRGGHEQYF.

The J gene is TRBJ2-1, the V gene TRBV7-9; 12 nucleotides align to TRBD1. The V gene end was trimmed by 4 bases and the J gene end by 12 bases; junction bases not matched to a gene: 22. Germline V lookup: CDR1 SEHNR, CDR2 FQNEAQ (reference sequence). The CDR3 sequence is 19 residues long. CDR3 bases: TGTGCCAGCAGCTACCGGGACAGGGGGCTCCCCGGCTTCTCCCCGGGGCAGTTCTTC. Translating it yields CASSYRDRGLPGFSPGQFF.

This clonotype came up many times. The gene calls are TRBV4-3 and TRBJ2-1; 10 nucleotides line up with TRBD2. J was trimmed by 4 bases and V by 5 bases; bases with no gene match: 5. The CDR3 consists of 15 residues. Germline CDR1 is LGHNA and CDR2 is YSLEER. DNA for the CDR3: TGCGCCAGCAGCATGAGCGGGGGGGTATACAATGAGCAGTTCTTC. This sequence encodes CASSMSGGVYNEQFF.

The chain links TRBV29-1 to TRBJ2-7; 7 bases match TRBD2. The CDR3 length is 13 residues. Germline assignment: CDR1 SQVTM and CDR2 ANQGSEA. With 4 bases clipped from V and 0 bases from J, the junction kept 3 bases outside the gene matches. CDR3 sequence (DNA): TGCAGCGTTGGTGGCGGGAGCTCCTACGAGCAGTACTTC. Residues: CSVGGGSSYEQYF.

On this clonotype itself: A much larger clone is a single base away; this may be a read error. The genes are TRBV12-5 and TRBJ2-7; TRBD2 matches at 12 bases. Germline V gives CDR1 LGHNT, CDR2 FRNRAP. V lost 2 bases, J lost 4 bases, and 18 bases stayed unmatched. This CDR3 contains 20 residues. The CDR3 DNA follows: TGTGCTAGTGGTTTGATACGGCAGCACTTTCTAGCGGGGGGGCAATACGAGCAGTACTTC. Protein sequence: CASGLIRQHFLAGGQYEQYF.

The chain employs TRBV7-2 and TRBJ1-2; TRBD1 is a possible D gene (5 bases). V lost 4 bases to trimming and J lost 0 bases, with 12 bases between them. Germline V gene data show CDR1 as SGHTA and CDR2 as FQGNSA. This CDR3 comprises 15 residues. The CDR3 sequence is CASSSRAGTNYGYTF. CDR3 nucleotide sequence: TGTGCCAGCAGCTCCCGAGCAGGGACTAACTATGGCTACACCTTC.

The rearrangement links TRBV20-1 to TRBJ1-5; the D gene is possibly TRBD1 (5 bases). Trimming shortened V by 3 bases and J by 7 bases, and 13 bases separated the two germline ends. The CDR3 totals 13 residues. Germline V gene data show CDR1 as DFQATT and CDR2 as SNEGSKA (reference sequence). The chain's CDR3 is CSASPRQGQPQHF. In nucleotides, the CDR3 is TGCAGTGCTAGCCCTCGGCAGGGCCAGCCCCAGCATTTT.

This clonotype was found a few times. This rearrangement joins TRBV7-3 to TRBJ2-5; TRBD2 matches at 13 bases. V gave up 5 bases and J gave up 11 bases; unmatched junction bases: 8. Germline CDR1 reads SGHTA; CDR2 reads FQGTGA. The CDR3 loop spans 14 amino acids. DNA for the CDR3: TGTGCCAGCAGCGACGGGACTAGCGGGAATGAGCAGTACTTC. Protein sequence: CASSDGTSGNEQYF.

V is TRBV20-1 and J is TRBJ2-7; the D gene is possibly TRBD1 (6 bases). V was pared by 3 bases and J by 7 bases, with 13 bases between. The CDR3 loop spans 12 amino acids. CDR1 DFQATT and CDR2 SNEGSKA come from the germline V gene (reference sequence). The chain's CDR3 is CSASEGRGEQYF. For the CDR3, the DNA is TGCAGTGCTAGTGAAGGCAGGGGTGAGCAGTACTTC.

This clonotype appeared many times. CDR3 DNA: TGCAGTGCTAGAGAGGCGGGGGTTAGGATCTACGAGCAGTACTTC. Translated: CSAREAGVRIYEQYF. V is TRBV20-1 and J is TRBJ2-7, with 7 bases that match TRBD2. Looked up from germline, CDR1 is DFQATT and CDR2 is SNEGSKA (reference sequence). The length of the CDR3 is 15 residues. Trimming removed 0 bases from V and 3 bases from J; junction bases left unmatched: 8.

The chain uses TRBV20-1 and TRBJ2-3; weak D call: TRBD2 (6 bases). There are 14 residues in the CDR3. Per the germline V gene, CDR1 is DFQATT and CDR2 is SNEGSKA (reference sequence). With 5 bases removed from V and 2 bases from J, the gap between germline ends came to 14 bases. The CDR3: CSARVAASTDTQYF. CDR3 in DNA: TGCAGTGCTCGGGTAGCGGCCTCCACAGATACGCAGTATTTT.

V and J are TRBV6-6 and TRBJ2-5, with 8 bases that match TRBD1. The CDR3 totals 14 residues. Germline V gene sequence: CDR1 MNHNY, CDR2 SVGAGI (reference sequence). With V trimmed by 7 bases and J by 4 bases, 8 bases remained unmatched. The CDR3 loop reads CASTLTGVGETQYF. CDR3 DNA: TGTGCCAGCACCCTGACAGGGGTGGGAGAGACCCAGTACTTC.

The chain joins TRBV7-9 to TRBJ2-2, with TRBD2 matching over 7 bases. The CDR3 covers 16 residues. V lost 3 bases, J lost 2 bases, and 6 bases stayed unmatched. Germline lookup yields CDR1 SEHNR and CDR2 FQNEAQ (reference sequence). In DNA, the CDR3 is TGTGCCAGCAGCTTGACAGCGGGGCGAAACACCGGGGAGCTGTTTTTT. Amino acid sequence: CASSLTAGRNTGELFF.

V is TRBV27 and J is TRBJ2-5; the D gene is possibly TRBD1 (6 bases). The CDR3 extends over 17 amino acids. V lost 4 bases, J lost 1 base, and 19 bases lay in between. CDR1 is MNHEY and CDR2 is SMNVEV in the germline V gene (reference sequence). The CDR3 DNA reads as TGTGCCAGCAGTTCCTCAGTTGGGGGCCCCTTCCAAGAGACCCAGTACTTC. This encodes CASSSSVGGPFQETQYF.

The chain links TRBV20-1 to TRBJ1-2; 7 bases align to TRBD1. Germline CDR1 DFQATT, CDR2 SNEGSKA (reference sequence). This CDR3 has 14 amino acids. V gave up 6 bases and J gave up 4 bases; unmatched junction bases: 11. CDR3 in amino acids: CSARDREEVYGYTF. CDR3 coding DNA: TGCAGTGCCCGTGACAGGGAGGAGGTCTATGGCTACACCTTC.

There are a few counts of this clonotype. The chain has TRBV15 and TRBJ1-6; D is uncertain. CDR1 and CDR2 from the germline V gene are LNHNV and YYDKDF (reference sequence). V was trimmed by 8 bases and J by 8 bases, leaving 10 bases between them. This CDR3 contains 12 residues. The DNA of the CDR3 is TGTGCCACCCGTAAAATGGATTCACCCCTCCACTTT. Residues: CATRKMDSPLHF.